A single sample gave rise to the 27 T cell receptor beta chains below, sequenced in a study of OX40 agonist ivuxolimab in advanced cancers. The protocol used for the library was the immunoSEQ multiplex PCR assay. The immuneACCESS repertoire file appears here via TCRdb, limited to in-frame rearrangements. These files lack a portion of the clones; in checked studies, under half of the deficit traces to unresolved V genes, and the cause of the others is not known. The sample contains tens of thousands of clones, roughly 87% of them found a single time. 0.35% of the sample belongs to the ten largest clones. Sequencing used CD4+ or CD8+ T cells sorted from blood, obtained in a trial of the OX40 agonist ivuxolimab. All receptors come from an adult with an advanced solid tumor such as melanoma, head and neck, liver or kidney cancer.

The chain joins TRBV6-6 to TRBJ2-5; D is ambiguous. Trimming removed 4 bases from V and 5 bases from J, with 11 bases in between. The CDR3 covers 13 residues. Germline V gene sequence: CDR1 MNHNY, CDR2 SVGAGI (reference sequence). The CDR3 DNA sequence: TGTGCCAGCAGTTCAACGGGTCCGGAGACCCAGTACTTC. Translating it yields CASSSTGPETQYF.

J is TRBJ2-7 and V is TRBV11-2; unclear D gene. Germline assignment: CDR1 SGHAT and CDR2 FQNNGV. Trimming removed 0 bases from V and 3 bases from J, with 6 bases in between. The CDR3 has 13 residues. The CDR3 DNA reads TGTGCCAGCAGCTTAGACAGCCTCTACGAGCAGTACTTC. This sequence encodes CASSLDSLYEQYF.

A single count supports this clone. The DNA for the CDR3 is TGTGCCAGCAGTGAAGGGCAGGGGCCACTCTCCTACAATGAGCAGTTCTTC. This sequence encodes CASSEGQGPLSYNEQFF. The V call is TRBV6-1, the J call TRBJ2-1; tentatively, D is TRBD1 (6 bases). Per germline, CDR1 MNHNS and CDR2 SASEGT. Trimming shortened V by 1 base and J by 0 bases, and 13 bases separated the two germline ends. The CDR3 is made up of 17 amino acids.

The rearrangement joins TRBV6-6 to TRBJ1-6; TRBD1 might be the D (5 bases). The germline CDR1 and CDR2 sequences are MNHNY and SVGAGI (reference sequence). CDR3 length: 14 residues. The ends were cut back, 5 bases at V and 6 bases at J, with 11 bases in the middle. The CDR3 sequence: CASSGAGGNSPLHF. CDR3 nucleotide sequence: TGTGCCAGCAGTGGGGCAGGTGGTAATTCACCCCTCCACTTT.

The rearrangement links TRBV29-1 to TRBJ2-7; D is perhaps TRBD2 (5 bases). Per the germline V gene, CDR1 is SQVTM and CDR2 is ANQGSEA. The CDR3 spans 10 residues. V shed 4 bases and J shed 6 bases, with 7 bases lying between them. DNA for the CDR3: TGCAGCGTTGGAGGGTCCGAGCAGTACTTC. This sequence encodes CSVGGSEQYF.

The V call is TRBV12-5, the J call TRBJ2-3, with D tentatively TRBD2 (7 bases). V gave up 3 bases and J gave up 6 bases, with 10 bases separating them. CDR3 length: 13 residues. Germline CDR1 is LGHNT and CDR2 is FRNRAP. The DNA of the CDR3 is TGTGCTAGTGGTTTTTCGGGGGGCGATACGCAGTATTTT. It translates to CASGFSGGDTQYF.

J is TRBJ1-4 and V is TRBV6-1; the match to TRBD1 covers 8 bases. V dropped 2 bases and J dropped 0; count of bases not matched to a gene: 5. This CDR3 is 17 amino acids long. Germline CDR1 and CDR2: MNHNS and SASEGT. CDR3 nucleotides: TGTGCCAGCAGTGAACGGCCGACAGGGGCAACTAATGAAAAACTGTTTTTT. It encodes CASSERPTGATNEKLFF.

The chain joins TRBV7-3 to TRBJ2-1, with 12 bases lining up with TRBD2. The CDR3 loop spans 18 amino acids. Germline loops: CDR1 SGHTA, CDR2 FQGTGA. V shed 2 bases and J 0 bases; nucleotides not matched to a gene: 5. CDR3 DNA sequence: TGTGCCAGCAGCTTAGGACTAGCGGGGAGAAGCTCCTACAATGAGCAGTTCTTC. Encoded protein: CASSLGLAGRSSYNEQFF. The variable domain in full, completed from reference TRBV7-3 and TRBJ2-1, reads GAGVSQTPSNKVTEKGKYVELRCDPISGHTALYWYRQSLGQGPEFLIYFQGTGAADDSGLPNDRFFAVRPEGSVSTLKIQRTERGDSAVYLCASSLGLAGRSSYNEQFFGPGTRLTVL.

The chain is built from TRBV23-1 and TRBJ2-3, with D maybe TRBD2 (6 bases). TRBV23-1 is treated as an ORF (open reading frame) with a function not yet certain. The CDR3 runs 15 residues. The germline V and J ends were trimmed by 7 bases and 0 bases, with 14 bases remaining between them. This CDR3 reads CASNPGTHSTDTQYF. The CDR3 DNA is TGCGCCAGCAATCCCGGGACTCATAGCACAGATACGCAGTATTTT.

This clone has only one observation. The chain joins TRBV9 to TRBJ1-5; D gene unclear. The V gene lost 0 bases and the J gene lost 3 bases, with 4 bases spanning the gap. In germline, CDR1 is SGDLS, CDR2 YYNGEE. CDR3 length: 13 amino acids. The CDR3 nucleotides are TGTGCCAGCAGCGTAGGGGTCAATCAGCCCCAGCATTTT. Its translation: CASSVGVNQPQHF.

This clone was picked up one time. The gene calls are TRBV18 and TRBJ1-2; D remains unclear. This CDR3 has 14 residues. Germline-derived CDR1 and CDR2 are KGHSH and LQKENI. V was trimmed by 1 base and J by 4 bases, leaving 10 bases between them. The CDR3, as DNA: TGTGCCAGCTCACCACTGTCAGAGCTCTATGGCTACACCTTC. Translated, it gives CASSPLSELYGYTF.

The V gene is TRBV10-3, the J gene TRBJ1-3; 9 nucleotides align to TRBD1. There are 16 residues in the CDR3. CDR1 and CDR2 (germline): ENHRY, SYGVKD. V was pared by 6 bases and J by 0 bases, with 6 bases of the junction left unmatched. CDR3 in DNA: TGTGCCATCAGAGAGGGGGACAGGGACTCTGGAAACACCATATATTTT. Its translation: CAIREGDRDSGNTIYF.

V is TRBV6-6 and J is TRBJ1-5, with D unclear. The CDR3 loop spans 14 amino acids. The germline V gene has CDR1 MNHNY and CDR2 SVGAGI (reference sequence). V was shortened by 0 bases and J by 7 bases, with 10 bases between the two germline ends. The DNA for the CDR3 is TGTGCCAGCAGTTACTCGGGGTTAAGCCAGCCCCAGCATTTT. Protein: CASSYSGLSQPQHF.

The rearrangement uses TRBV7-7 and TRBJ2-1; a possible D gene is TRBD1 (6 bases). There are 15 residues in the CDR3. Trimming removed 5 bases at V and 0 bases at J, with 11 bases between. CDR1 SSHAT and CDR2 FNYEAQ come from the germline V gene (reference sequence). The CDR3 nucleotides read TGTGCCAGCAGCCAAACAGGGAGCTCCTACAATGAGCAGTTCTTC. Encoded protein: CASSQTGSSYNEQFF.

As concerns this clone: One end of the junction does not line up with germline, which may come from a read error. The rearrangement uses TRBV19 and TRBJ2-5; D might be TRBD1 (5 bases). CDR3 length equals 13 residues. Germline CDR1 LNHDA, CDR2 SQIVND (reference sequence). CDR3 amino acids: CASRPDSQGTQYF. The DNA for the CDR3 is TGTGCCAGTAGGCCCGACAGTCAAGGGACCCAGTACTTC.

This chain uses TRBV5-8 with TRBJ1-6; D gene ambiguous. The length of the CDR3 is 13 residues. Germline loops: CDR1 SGHTS, CDR2 YDEGEE. V dropped 0 bases and J dropped 8 bases, with 6 bases sitting between them. CDR3 sequence reads: CASSLVRDSPLHF. The DNA for the CDR3 is TGTGCCAGCAGCTTGGTACGGGATTCACCCCTCCACTTT.

CDR3: CANGNGSSNQPQHF. CDR3 DNA sequence: TGTGCCAACGGGAACGGAAGTAGCAATCAGCCCCAGCATTTT. The chain employs TRBV10-3 and TRBJ1-5; D call uncertain. CDR3 length: 14 residues. CDR1 ENHRY and CDR2 SYGVKD come from the germline V gene. V shed 10 bases and J shed 0 bases, with 13 bases lying between them.

Here the CDR3 reads CASRRAPGRQEKLFF. Here the CDR3 DNA reads TGTGCCAGCAGGCGGGCCCCCGGGAGGCAAGAAAAACTGTTTTTT. The V and J genes are TRBV27 and TRBJ1-4; D gene unclear. CDR1 and CDR2 (germline): MNHEY, SMNVEV (reference sequence). The germline V and J ends were trimmed by 6 bases and 8 bases, with 19 bases remaining between them. The CDR3 sequence is 15 residues long. Full variable domain (missing parts from reference TRBV27 and TRBJ1-4): EAQVTQNPRYLITVTGKKLTVTCSQNMNHEYMSWYRQDPGLGLRQIYYSMNVEVTDKGDVPEGYKVSRKEKRNFPLILESPSPNQTSLYFCASRRAPGRQEKLFFGSGTQLSVL.

The CDR3 spells CASSFGAAYNEQFF. Here the CDR3 DNA reads TGCGCCAGCAGCTTCGGGGCCGCCTACAATGAGCAGTTCTTC. J is TRBJ2-1 and V is TRBV5-1; D might be TRBD1 or TRBD2, each matching 5 bases. V shed 2 bases and J shed 2 bases, with 8 bases lying between them. The CDR3 is made up of 14 amino acids. Looked up from germline, CDR1 is SGHRS and CDR2 is YFSETQ.

The chain has TRBV6-1 and TRBJ2-7, with 9 bases that match TRBD1. The V gene end was trimmed by 0 bases and the J gene end by 2 bases; junction bases not matched to a gene: 5. The V gene's germline CDR1 is MNHNS and CDR2 SASEGT. This CDR3 has 16 amino acids. CDR3 region: CASSEAPRTGAYEQYF. Written as DNA, the CDR3 is TGTGCCAGCAGTGAAGCCCCAAGGACAGGGGCCTACGAGCAGTACTTC.

The chain combines TRBV21-1 with TRBJ2-7; the table's D gene call, TRBD1, was not cross checked with the DNA. TRBV21-1 counts as a pseudogene. The CDR3 spans 19 residues. The CDR3, as DNA: TGTGCCAGCAGCAAAGTACTAGGCCAGGGGGCTGATTTTTCCCACGAGCAGTACTTC. Protein: CASSKVLGQGADFSHEQYF.

For this clone: An end of the junction does not agree with germline; a read error may underlie this. This chain joins TRBV19 and TRBJ2-2, with D perhaps matching TRBD2 (6 bases). The germline CDR1 and CDR2 sequences are LNHDA and SQIVND (reference sequence). This CDR3 region has 18 residues. The CDR3: CASSVEALAGINTGELFF. In DNA, the CDR3 is TGTGCCAGTAGTGTAGAGGCGCTGGCGGGAATCAACACCGGGGAGCTGTTTTTT.

The V call is TRBV27, the J call TRBJ2-7; D not resolved. Germline V gives CDR1 MNHEY, CDR2 SMNVEV (reference sequence). The CDR3 runs 15 residues. Trimming pared 4 bases from V and 1 base from J, leaving 14 bases between. The CDR3 sequence: CASSSILGKSYEQYF. The CDR3 nucleotides are TGTGCCAGCAGTTCTATCTTAGGGAAGTCCTACGAGCAGTACTTC.

The V gene is TRBV6-5, the J gene TRBJ1-6; tentatively, D is TRBD1 (6 bases). The germline V and J ends were trimmed by 8 bases and 7 bases, with 15 bases remaining between them. Germline CDR1 and CDR2: MNHEY and SVGAGI. This CDR3 comprises 14 residues. Here the CDR3 reads CASPEGGGNSPLHF. The DNA for the CDR3 is TGTGCCAGCCCCGAGGGGGGTGGGAATTCACCCCTCCACTTT.

This sequence joins TRBV6-1 and TRBJ1-1; 7 nucleotides line up with TRBD1. With V trimmed by 7 bases and J by 4 bases, 9 bases remained unmatched. This CDR3 contains 14 residues. Looked up from germline, CDR1 is MNHNS and CDR2 is SASEGT. CDR3 residues: CASTKTGTFTEAFF. CDR3 bases: TGTGCCAGCACCAAGACAGGGACGTTCACTGAAGCTTTCTTT.

The chain joins TRBV5-4 to TRBJ2-2, with D perhaps matching TRBD1 (6 bases). The germline gives CDR1 SGHNT, CDR2 YYREEE (reference sequence). This CDR3 has 15 amino acids. Trimming pared 7 bases from V and 1 base from J, leaving 14 bases between. The CDR3 loop is CASGIQGLNTGELFF. The CDR3 DNA follows: TGTGCCAGCGGCATACAGGGCTTGAACACCGGGGAGCTGTTTTTT.

The rearrangement joins TRBV7-9 to TRBJ2-3; maybe TRBD2 (6 bases). The CDR3 has 14 residues. Germline CDR1 reads SEHNR; CDR2 reads FQNEAQ (reference sequence). V dropped 5 bases and J dropped 3 bases, with 12 bases sitting between them. CDR3 coding DNA: TGTGCCAGCAGCCCCCTCGGAGGGACAGATACGCAGTATTTT. It specifies CASSPLGGTDTQYF.